This TCR beta chain stems from a study of metastatic and nonmetastatic thyroid tumors. Overall study: Repertoires from blood and tumor or nodule tissue of malignant and benign thyroid patients were compared.

This clone showed up many times. A much larger clone sits a single nucleotide away, making a read error possible. Ahead of thyroid surgery, no patient had received treatment of any kind. MiXCR re-clonotyped the PCR reads for TCRdb. Of over 45,000 clones detected, 22% appear once; the ten largest clones hold approximately 3.6%. Germline values: CDR1 SGHAT, CDR2 FQNNGV. This CDR3 is built from 12 residues. The sequence derives from a male donor with papillary thyroid cancer or a benign thyroid nodule (not recorded which). Some clones in this sample may be carry-over from other donors' samples. Material for sequencing was blood. The gene calls are TRBV11-2 and TRBJ1-1; D unresolved. In nucleotides, the CDR3 is TGTGCCGGCAGCCCGGGCAGTAGTCGGCCCTTCTTT. This gives the protein CAGSPGSSRPFF.